Listed here are 3 T cell receptor beta chains from one sample, sequenced in a study of vaccination effects on CD4 cells after COVID-19. Antigen-specific CD4+ T cells were expanded with viral peptide pools in the ViraFEST assay before sequencing. Scientists isolated CD4+ T cells after a roughly 10-day culture period ended. The study found no prior SARS-CoV-2 infection in the vaccine recipients, who tested negative for nucleocapsid antibodies. Sequencing used immunoSEQ multiplex PCR; TCRdb keeps in-frame clones, though not all of them. The data hold about 25,000 clones, with around 73% observed a single time. For these receptors, no antigen is known. The sample consisted of CD4+ T cells from PBMCs cultured with SARS-CoV-2 spike peptides, taken before COVID-19 vaccination. Every receptor here comes from a human donor who received a COVID-19 vaccine.

The chain couples TRBV19 to TRBJ2-1, with TRBD1 identical over 7 bases. The CDR3 has 14 residues. Germline CDR1 is LNHDA and CDR2 is SQIVND (reference sequence). The trim removed 7 bases at V and 3 bases at J, leaving 6 bases unmatched. The CDR3 sequence is CASTSDRFYNEQFF. Here the CDR3 DNA reads TGTGCCAGTACCTCGGACAGGTTCTACAATGAGCAGTTCTTC.

This clone has just a few counts. The chain combines TRBV9 with TRBJ1-2; 9 bases match TRBD1. Unmatched junction bases numbered 2, after V lost 3 bases and J lost 2 bases. This CDR3 has 14 amino acids. Germline V CDR1 and CDR2: SGDLS, YYNGEE. The CDR3 loop is CASSAGTGNYGYTF. CDR3 nucleotides: TGTGCCAGCAGCGCGGGGACAGGGAACTATGGCTACACCTTC. Supplemented by reference TRBV9 and TRBJ1-2, the full variable domain reads DSGVTQTPKHLITATGQRVTLRCSPRSGDLSVYWYQQSLDQGLQFLIQYYNGEERAKGNILERFSAQQFPDLHSELNLSSLELGDSALYFCASSAGTGNYGYTFGSGTRLTVV.

The chain links TRBV7-6 to TRBJ2-5; the match to TRBD2 covers 8 bases. Germline CDR1 reads SGHVS; CDR2 reads FNYEAQ. V lost 1 base, J lost 6 bases, and 7 bases stayed unmatched. The CDR3 covers 15 residues. This chain's CDR3 is CASSLVGGRMQTQYF. In DNA form, the CDR3 reads TGTGCCAGCAGCTTAGTCGGCGGGAGGATGCAGACCCAGTACTTC. Looking up the rest from reference TRBV7-6 and TRBJ2-5 gives the full variable domain: GAGVSQSPRYKVTKRGQDVALRCDPISGHVSLYWYRQALGQGPEFLTYFNYEAQQDKSGLPNDRFSAERPEGSISTLTIQRTEQRDSAMYRCASSLVGGRMQTQYFGPGTRLLVL.